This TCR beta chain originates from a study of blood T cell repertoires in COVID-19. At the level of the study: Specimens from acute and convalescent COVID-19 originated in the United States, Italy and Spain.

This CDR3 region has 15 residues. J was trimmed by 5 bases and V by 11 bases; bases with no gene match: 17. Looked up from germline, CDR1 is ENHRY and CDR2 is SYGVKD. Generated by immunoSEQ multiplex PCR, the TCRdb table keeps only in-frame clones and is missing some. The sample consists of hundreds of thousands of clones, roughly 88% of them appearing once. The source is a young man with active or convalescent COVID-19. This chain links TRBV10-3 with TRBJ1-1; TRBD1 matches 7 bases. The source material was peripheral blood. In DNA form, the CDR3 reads TGTGCCGCCAGACAGGGCTTGGAGTTAGGGACTGAAGCTTTCTTT. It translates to CAARQGLELGTEAFF.